Listed below are T cell receptor beta chains from one sample, sequenced in a study of shared clonotypes between healthy human individuals. Generated by immunoSEQ multiplex PCR, the TCRdb table keeps only in-frame clones and is missing some. This table has some 2,500,000 clones, 85% to 95% appearing once. The sequenced material came from naive CD4+ T cells from PBMCs. The receptors derive from a man aged 18 to 29 in good health. Some clones in this sample may be carry-over from other donors' samples. The CDR3 runs from the conserved cysteine through the conserved F or W. The D gene is left open where the match is weak. Size is stated for part of the rows, as once, few or many counts, or as a class when the clone is expanded.

>TRBJ1-1|-|-|TRBV11-1
TGTGCCAGCAGCTTAAAGGGGGGAGTTCTAATGAACACTGAAGCTTTCTTT
CASSLKGGVLMNTEAFF
>TRBJ1-4|-|-|TRBV28
TGTGCCAGCAGTTTTCGGGGGACTAATGAAAAACTGTTTTTT
CASSFRGTNEKLFF
>TRBJ1-5|-|once|TRBV30
TGTGCCTGGAGCGGGGGGACAAAACAGCCCCAGCATTTT
CAWSGGTKQPQHF
>TRBJ1-2|-|-|TRBV6-1
TGTGCCAGCAGGGGACGGACCAACTATGGCTACACCTTC
CASRGRTNYGYTF
>TRBJ1-1|-|-|TRBV27
TGTGCCAGCAGTTCATCGTTTGGGGGCACTGAAGCTTTCTTT
CASSSSFGGTEAFF
>TRBJ2-1|-|-|TRBV6-4
TGTGCCAGCAGACGTCAGGGAGGCCCCTACAATGAGCAGTTCTTC
CASRRQGGPYNEQFF
>TRBJ1-1|-|-|TRBV15
TGTGCCACCAGCAGAGTTAGGGCCGGGAACACTGAAGCTTTCTTT
CATSRVRAGNTEAFF
>TRBJ2-7|-|-|TRBV29-1
TGCAGCGTATACGGGGCCAGCTCCTACGAGCAGTACTTC
CSVYGASSYEQYF
>TRBJ2-3|-|-|TRBV27
TGTGCCAGCAGCAAAAGAAGGGGGGGCGGTACGCAGTATTTT
CASSKRRGGGTQYF
>TRBJ2-7|-|-|TRBV6-1
TGTGCCAGCAGTGAGTTTGAAATGTGGAGGGCCAGCTCCTACGAGCAGTACTTC
CASSEFEMWRASSYEQYF
>TRBJ1-2|TRBD1|-|TRBV7-8
TGTGCCAGCAGCTTAGCGCGAGGGACAGAATTTAACTATGGCTACACCTTC
CASSLARGTEFNYGYTF
>TRBJ2-5|-|-|TRBV29-1
TGCAGCGTTTCTGGACAGTATCAAGAGACCCAGTACTTC
CSVSGQYQETQYF
>TRBJ2-5|-|-|TRBV18
TGTGCCAGCTCACCTCAGTACCAAGAGACCCAGTACTTC
CASSPQYQETQYF